Listed below are T cell receptor beta chains from one sample, sequenced in a study of OX40 agonist ivuxolimab in advanced cancers. Profiling relied on immunoSEQ multiplex PCR, and the TCRdb table lists in-frame clones only, not all of them. The sample has roughly 65,000 clones, 88% seen once. Sequencing was performed on CD4+ or CD8+ T cells sorted from blood, taken in a trial of the OX40 agonist ivuxolimab. The receptors shown here come from an adult with an advanced solid tumor such as melanoma, head and neck, liver or kidney cancer. Each CDR3 is given with its conserved first and last residue. D genes are given only for firm matches. Clone size appears in some rows only: once, few, many, or a class for an expanded clone.

J gene | V gene | D gene | clone size | CDR3 DNA | CDR3 protein
TRBJ1-2 | TRBV5-4 | TRBD1 | . | TGTGCCAGCAGCTTTGGGACAGTTACAAACTATGGCTACACCTTC | CASSFGTVTNYGYTF
TRBJ2-5 | TRBV7-2 | . | . | TGTGCCAGCAGCTTAGCGCCGGAGACCCAGTACTTC | CASSLAPETQYF
TRBJ1-6 | TRBV7-2 | . | . | TGTGCCAGCAGCCCCCCGGGGGGATATAATTCACCCCTCCACTTT | CASSPPGGYNSPLHF
TRBJ1-1 | TRBV10-3 | TRBD1 | . | TGTGCCATCAGTTCTACAGGGGGTAAGACTGAAGCTTTCTTT | CAISSTGGKTEAFF
TRBJ2-5 | TRBV20-1 | . | . | TGCAGTGCATCCGCAGAAGTTGGCCAGTACTTC | CSASAEVGQYF
TRBJ1-3 | TRBV7-2 | . | . | TGTGCCAGCAGCTTCACGTCGGGGGGGGCCTCTGGAAACACCATATATTTT | CASSFTSGGASGNTIYF
TRBJ1-1 | TRBV6-6 | . | once | TGTGCCAGCAGTTACAGGTCGAGTTACACTGAAGCTTTCTTT | CASSYRSSYTEAFF
TRBJ2-7 | TRBV6-6 | . | . | TGTGCCAGCAGTTATACTGGTGATGCCTACGAGCAGTACTTC | CASSYTGDAYEQYF
TRBJ2-7 | TRBV11-1 | TRBD1 | . | TGTGCCAGCAGCGGTTCAGGGACAGGGGGCTACGAGCAGTACTTC | CASSGSGTGGYEQYF
TRBJ1-4 | TRBV7-9 | . | . | TGTGCCAGCAACCGGGGCGTGGATGAAAAACTGTTTTTT | CASNRGVDEKLFF
TRBJ2-2 | TRBV2 | TRBD2 | . | TGTGCCAGCAGTCGACTAGCGGGGAACACCGGGGAGCTGTTTTTT | CASSRLAGNTGELFF
TRBJ2-7 | TRBV10-3 | TRBD1 | once | TGTGCCATTACAACAGGGGGATCCTACGAGCAGTACTTC | CAITTGGSYEQYF
TRBJ1-1 | TRBV7-9 | . | . | TGTGCCAGCAGCTTAGATCGGGGAGGAGGTAACACTGAAGCTTTCTTT | CASSLDRGGGNTEAFF
TRBJ2-2 | TRBV2 | TRBD1 | . | TGTGCCAGTTCCGGACAGGGGTTCACCGGGGAGCTGTTTTTT | CASSGQGFTGELFF
TRBJ2-7 | TRBV7-2 | . | . | TGTGCCAGCAGCTTAGACAAGGACGTACGGCAGTACTTC | CASSLDKDVRQYF
TRBJ1-2 | TRBV28 | . | . | TGTGCCAGCACGGACCCCCGGGGAGGGGACTATGGCTACACCTTC | CASTDPRGGDYGYTF
TRBJ1-5 | TRBV10-3 | . | few | TGTGCCATCAGTGAAGCTGGGGGGAATAGCAATCAGCCCCAGCATTTT | CAISEAGGNSNQPQHF
TRBJ2-1 | TRBV7-9 | TRBD1 | . | TGTGCCAGCAGCTTAGAGGCGAGGACAGGGGAGTTCTTC | CASSLEARTGEFF
TRBJ2-1 | TRBV7-2 | . | . | TGTGCCAGCAGCTTAAAAGCCCTTCACAATGAGCAGTTCTTC | CASSLKALHNEQFF
TRBJ1-1 | TRBV6-5 | . | . | TGTGCCAGTAGAGGGGTTATGAGCACTGAAGCTTTCTTT | CASRGVMSTEAFF
TRBJ2-5 | TRBV5-1 | TRBD1 | . | TGCGCCAGCAGCCCCGGACAGGGGGCAGAGACCCAGTACTTC | CASSPGQGAETQYF
TRBJ1-2 | TRBV18 | TRBD1 | . | TGTGCCAGCTCACCGGACAGGTCCTATGGCTACACCTTC | CASSPDRSYGYTF
TRBJ2-1 | TRBV11-2 | . | . | TGTGCCAGCAGCTTAAATGCGCGGGGCTACAATGAGCAGTTCTTC | CASSLNARGYNEQFF
TRBJ1-4 | TRBV7-9 | TRBD1 | . | TGTGCCAGCAGCTTCGACAGGGTCAATGAAAAACTGTTTTTT | CASSFDRVNEKLFF
TRBJ1-1 | TRBV7-2 | . | . | TGTGCCAGCAGCTTACTTCGGGGGAACACTGAAGCTTTCTTT | CASSLLRGNTEAFF
TRBJ2-1 | TRBV18 | TRBD1 | . | TGTGCCAGCTCACTCACACTAACAGGGGATGAGCAGTTCTTC | CASSLTLTGDEQFF
TRBJ2-7 | TRBV28 | . | . | TGTGCCAGCAGTTCCCCAGGGGGGGTCTACGAGCAGTACTTC | CASSSPGGVYEQYF
TRBJ2-2 | TRBV18 | . | . | TGTGCCAGCTCACGGGCCACCAACAAAGGGACCGGGGAGCTGTTTTTT | CASSRATNKGTGELFF
TRBJ2-1 | TRBV2 | TRBD2 | . | TGTGCCAGCAGGGGGGGACTAGCCTACAATGAGCAGTTCTTC | CASRGGLAYNEQFF
TRBJ1-1 | TRBV5-1 | . | . | TGCGCCAGCAGCTTGAATTCAGGATTCCCCGGGGCTGAAGCTTTCTTT | CASSLNSGFPGAEAFF